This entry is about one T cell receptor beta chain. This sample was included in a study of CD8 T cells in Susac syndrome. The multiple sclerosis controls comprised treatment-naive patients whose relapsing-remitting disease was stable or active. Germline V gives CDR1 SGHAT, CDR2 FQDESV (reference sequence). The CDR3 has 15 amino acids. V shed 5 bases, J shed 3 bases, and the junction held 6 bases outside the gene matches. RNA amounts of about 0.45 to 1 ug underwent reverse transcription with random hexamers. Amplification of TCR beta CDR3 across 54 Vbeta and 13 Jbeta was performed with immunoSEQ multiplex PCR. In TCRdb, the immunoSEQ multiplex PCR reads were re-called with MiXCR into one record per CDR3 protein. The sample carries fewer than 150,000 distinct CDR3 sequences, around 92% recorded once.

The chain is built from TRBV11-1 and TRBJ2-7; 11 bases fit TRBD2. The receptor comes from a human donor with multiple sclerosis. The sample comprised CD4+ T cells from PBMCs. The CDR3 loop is CASSKLAGALYEQYF. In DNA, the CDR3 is TGTGCCAGCAGCAAACTAGCGGGGGCCCTCTACGAGCAGTACTTC.